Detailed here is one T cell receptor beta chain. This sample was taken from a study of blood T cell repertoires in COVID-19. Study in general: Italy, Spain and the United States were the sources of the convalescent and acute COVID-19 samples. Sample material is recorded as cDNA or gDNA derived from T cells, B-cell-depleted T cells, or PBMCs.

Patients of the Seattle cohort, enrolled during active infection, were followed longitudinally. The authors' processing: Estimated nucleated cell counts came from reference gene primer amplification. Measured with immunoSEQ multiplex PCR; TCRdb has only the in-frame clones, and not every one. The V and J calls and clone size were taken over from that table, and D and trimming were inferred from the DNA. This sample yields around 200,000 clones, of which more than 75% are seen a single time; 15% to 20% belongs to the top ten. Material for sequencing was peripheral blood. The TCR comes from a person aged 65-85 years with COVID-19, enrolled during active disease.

The CDR3 protein is CASSAAHGTTEAFF. Here the CDR3 DNA reads TGTGCCAGCAGCGCGGCCCATGGAACCACTGAAGCTTTCTTT. The chain combines TRBV21-1 with TRBJ1-1. TRBV21-1 is a listed pseudogene. CDR3 length: 14 residues.